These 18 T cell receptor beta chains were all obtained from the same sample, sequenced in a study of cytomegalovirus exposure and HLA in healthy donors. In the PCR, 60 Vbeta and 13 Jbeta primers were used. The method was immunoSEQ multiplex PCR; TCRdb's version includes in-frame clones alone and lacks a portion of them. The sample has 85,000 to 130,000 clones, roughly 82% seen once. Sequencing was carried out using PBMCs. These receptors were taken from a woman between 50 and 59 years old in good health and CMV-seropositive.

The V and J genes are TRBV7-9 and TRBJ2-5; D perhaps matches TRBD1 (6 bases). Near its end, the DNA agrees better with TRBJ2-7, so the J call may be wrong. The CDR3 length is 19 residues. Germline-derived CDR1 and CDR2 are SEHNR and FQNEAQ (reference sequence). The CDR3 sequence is CASSLRARGGLTNSYEQYF. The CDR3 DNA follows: TGTGCCAGCAGCTTAAGGGCAAGAGGGGGTCTTACCAACTCCTACGAGCAGTACTTC.

CDR3: CASSMVQRNTDTQYF. The CDR3 DNA reads TGTGCCAGTAGTATGGTCCAGCGGAATACAGATACGCAGTATTTT. This chain joins TRBV19 and TRBJ2-3; D is possibly TRBD2 (5 bases). V lost 3 bases to trimming and J lost 3 bases, with 13 bases between them. From germline, CDR1 is LNHDA and CDR2 SQIVND (reference sequence). The CDR3 loop spans 15 amino acids.

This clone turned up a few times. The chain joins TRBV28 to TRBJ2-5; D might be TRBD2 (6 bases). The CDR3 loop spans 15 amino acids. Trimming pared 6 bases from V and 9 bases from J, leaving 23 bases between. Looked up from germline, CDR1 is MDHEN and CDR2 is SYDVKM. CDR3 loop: CASRPSGTGVSAQYF. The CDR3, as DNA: TGTGCCAGCAGACCTTCCGGGACGGGGGTTTCGGCCCAGTACTTC.

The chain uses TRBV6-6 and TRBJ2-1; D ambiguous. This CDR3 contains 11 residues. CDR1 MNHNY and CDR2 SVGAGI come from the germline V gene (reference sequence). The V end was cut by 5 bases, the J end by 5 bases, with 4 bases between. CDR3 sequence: CASSRNNEQFF. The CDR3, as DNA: TGTGCCAGCAGTCGTAACAATGAGCAGTTCTTC.

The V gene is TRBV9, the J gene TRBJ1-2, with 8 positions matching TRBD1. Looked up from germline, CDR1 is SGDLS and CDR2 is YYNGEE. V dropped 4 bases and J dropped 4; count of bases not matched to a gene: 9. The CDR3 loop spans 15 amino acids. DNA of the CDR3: TGTGCCAGCAGCACTCGACAGGGGATAGGCTATGGCTACACCTTC. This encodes CASSTRQGIGYGYTF.

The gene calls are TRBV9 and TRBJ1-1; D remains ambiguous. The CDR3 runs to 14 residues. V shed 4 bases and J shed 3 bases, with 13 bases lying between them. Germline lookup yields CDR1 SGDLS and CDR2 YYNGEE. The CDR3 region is CASSLINGDTEAFF. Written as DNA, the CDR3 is TGTGCCAGCAGCCTTATCAACGGGGACACTGAAGCTTTCTTT.

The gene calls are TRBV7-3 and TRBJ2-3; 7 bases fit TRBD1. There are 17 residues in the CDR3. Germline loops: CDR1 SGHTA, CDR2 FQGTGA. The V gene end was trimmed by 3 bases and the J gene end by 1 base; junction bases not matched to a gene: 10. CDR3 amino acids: CASSFKQGTSGTDTQYF. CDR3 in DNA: TGTGCCAGCAGCTTTAAACAGGGGACGAGCGGCACAGATACGCAGTATTTT.

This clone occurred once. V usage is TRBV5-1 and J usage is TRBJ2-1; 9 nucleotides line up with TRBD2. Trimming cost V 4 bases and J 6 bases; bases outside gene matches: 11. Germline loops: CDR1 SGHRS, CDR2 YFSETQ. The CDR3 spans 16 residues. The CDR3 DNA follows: TGCGCCAGCAGCCCGGGTGTGGCGGGGGGGCTCAATGAGCAGTTCTTC. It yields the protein CASSPGVAGGLNEQFF.

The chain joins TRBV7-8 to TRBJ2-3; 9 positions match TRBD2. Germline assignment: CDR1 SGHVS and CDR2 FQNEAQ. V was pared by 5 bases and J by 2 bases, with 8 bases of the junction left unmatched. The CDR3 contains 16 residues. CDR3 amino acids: CASSLSASGATDTQYF. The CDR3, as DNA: TGTGCCAGCAGCCTTAGCGCTAGCGGGGCCACAGATACGCAGTATTTT.

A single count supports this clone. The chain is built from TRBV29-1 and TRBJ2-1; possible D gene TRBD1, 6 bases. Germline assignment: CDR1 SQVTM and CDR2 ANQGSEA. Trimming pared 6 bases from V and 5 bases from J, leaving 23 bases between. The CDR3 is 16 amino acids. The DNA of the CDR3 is TGCAGCGTCTCGTTTTTGTGGGGGCCGATGAACAATGAGCAGTTCTTC. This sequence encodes CSVSFLWGPMNNEQFF.

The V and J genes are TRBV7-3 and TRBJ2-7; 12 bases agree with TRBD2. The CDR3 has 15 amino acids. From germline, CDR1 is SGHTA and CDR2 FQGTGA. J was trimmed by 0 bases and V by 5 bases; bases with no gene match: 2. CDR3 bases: TGTGCCAGCAGCCCACTAGCGGGGGGCTCCTACGAGCAGTACTTC. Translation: CASSPLAGGSYEQYF.

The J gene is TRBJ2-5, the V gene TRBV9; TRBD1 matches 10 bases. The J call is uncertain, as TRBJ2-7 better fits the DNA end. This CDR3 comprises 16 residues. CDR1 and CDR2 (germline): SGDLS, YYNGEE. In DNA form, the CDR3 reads TGTGCCAGCAGCGCCTCCAGGACAGGGGGTCTGTACGAGCAGTACTTC. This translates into CASSASRTGGLYEQYF.

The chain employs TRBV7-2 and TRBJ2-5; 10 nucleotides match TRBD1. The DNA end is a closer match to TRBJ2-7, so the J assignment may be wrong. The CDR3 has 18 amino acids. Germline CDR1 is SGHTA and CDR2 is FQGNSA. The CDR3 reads CASRGRNPGQGNSYEQYF. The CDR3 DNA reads TGTGCCAGCAGGGGACGAAACCCGGGACAGGGGAACAGTTACGAGCAGTACTTC.

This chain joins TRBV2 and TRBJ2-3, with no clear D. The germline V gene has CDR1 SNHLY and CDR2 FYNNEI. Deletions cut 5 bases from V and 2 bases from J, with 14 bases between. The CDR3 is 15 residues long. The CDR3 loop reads CASSLVWAPTDTQYF. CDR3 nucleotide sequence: TGTGCCAGCAGTCTGGTTTGGGCGCCCACAGATACGCAGTATTTT.

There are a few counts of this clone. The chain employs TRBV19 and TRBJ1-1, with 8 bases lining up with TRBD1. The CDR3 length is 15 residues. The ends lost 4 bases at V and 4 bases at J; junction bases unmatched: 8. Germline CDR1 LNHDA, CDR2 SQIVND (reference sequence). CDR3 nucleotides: TGTGCCAGTAGTACGACAGGGGTTGTGGCCACTGAAGCTTTCTTT. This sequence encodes CASSTTGVVATEAFF.

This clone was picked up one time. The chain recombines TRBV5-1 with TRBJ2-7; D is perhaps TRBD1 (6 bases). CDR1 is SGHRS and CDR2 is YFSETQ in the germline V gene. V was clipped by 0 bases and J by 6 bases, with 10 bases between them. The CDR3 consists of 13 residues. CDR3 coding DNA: TGCGCCAGCAGCTTGGATACAGGGACCGAGCAGTACTTC. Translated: CASSLDTGTEQYF.

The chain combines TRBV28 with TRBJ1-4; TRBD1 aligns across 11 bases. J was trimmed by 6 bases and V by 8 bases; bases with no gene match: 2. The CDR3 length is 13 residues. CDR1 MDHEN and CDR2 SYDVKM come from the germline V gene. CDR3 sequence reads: CASRTGGHEKLFF. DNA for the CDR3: TGTGCCAGCCGGACAGGGGGCCATGAAAAACTGTTTTTT. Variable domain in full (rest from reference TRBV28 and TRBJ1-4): DVKVTQSSRYLVKRTGEKVFLECVQDMDHENMFWYRQDPGLGLRLIYFSYDVKMKEKGDIPEGYSVSREKKERFSLILESASTNQTSMYLCASRTGGHEKLFFGSGTQLSVL.

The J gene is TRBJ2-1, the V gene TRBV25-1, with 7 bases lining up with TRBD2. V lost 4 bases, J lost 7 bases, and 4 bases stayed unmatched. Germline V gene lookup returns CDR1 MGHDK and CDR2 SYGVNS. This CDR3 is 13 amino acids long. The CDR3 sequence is CASSAGLVNEQFF. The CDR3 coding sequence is TGTGCCAGCAGTGCCGGACTAGTGAATGAGCAGTTCTTC.